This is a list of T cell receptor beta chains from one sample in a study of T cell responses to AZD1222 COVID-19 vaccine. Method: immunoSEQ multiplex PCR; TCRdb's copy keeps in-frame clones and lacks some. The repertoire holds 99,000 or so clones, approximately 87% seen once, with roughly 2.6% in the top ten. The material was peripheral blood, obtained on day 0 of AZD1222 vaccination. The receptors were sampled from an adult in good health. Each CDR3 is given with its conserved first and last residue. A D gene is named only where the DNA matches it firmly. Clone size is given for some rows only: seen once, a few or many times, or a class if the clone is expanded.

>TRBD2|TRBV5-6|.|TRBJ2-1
TGTGCCAGCAGCCCGCTTGGACTAGCGGGAGCAGATGAGCAGTTCTTC
CASSPLGLAGADEQFF
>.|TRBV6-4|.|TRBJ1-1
TGTGCCAGCAGCGTTGACAGAAACACTGAAGCTTTCTTT
CASSVDRNTEAFF
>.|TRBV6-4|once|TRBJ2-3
TGTGCCAGCAGTGTCCACTCCACAGATACGCAGTATTTT
CASSVHSTDTQYF
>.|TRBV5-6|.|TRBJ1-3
TGTGCCAGCAGCGGAAGAGCACAGAGCTCTGGAAACACCATATATTTT
CASSGRAQSSGNTIYF
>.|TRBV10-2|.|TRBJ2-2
TGCGCCAGCAGGGGGGAGGAGGGGCGTCTTCTCACCGGGGAGCTGTTTTTT
CASRGEEGRLLTGELFF
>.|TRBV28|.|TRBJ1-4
TGTGCCAGCAGTTCATATGAAAAACTGTTTTTT
CASSSYEKLFF
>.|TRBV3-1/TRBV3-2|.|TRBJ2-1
TGTGCCAGCAGTCAAGATAGACATAACAATGAGCAGTTCTTC
CASSQDRHNNEQFF
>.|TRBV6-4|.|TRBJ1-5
TGTGCCAGCAGGGCACAGGGTAATAGCAATCAGCCCCAGCATTTT
CASRAQGNSNQPQHF
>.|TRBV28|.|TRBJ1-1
TGTGCCAGCAGTTTGACGGGCCCAATTAACACTGAAGCTTTCTTT
CASSLTGPINTEAFF
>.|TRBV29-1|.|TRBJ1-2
TGCAGCGTTGCTCGGGACGCGAACTATGGCTACACCTTC
CSVARDANYGYTF
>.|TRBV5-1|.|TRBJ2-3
TGCGCCAGCAGCTTGGAGTCGCCTTACACAGATACGCAGTATTTT
CASSLESPYTDTQYF
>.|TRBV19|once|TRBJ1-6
TGTGCCAGTAGTACCTCGGCGAGAAATAATTCACCCCTCCACTTT
CASSTSARNNSPLHF
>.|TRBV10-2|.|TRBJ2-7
TGCGCCAGCAGTGAAGGGAGCTACGAGCAGTACTTC
CASSEGSYEQYF
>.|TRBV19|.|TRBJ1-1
TGTGCCACCAGGGTGGGCACTGAAGCTTTCTTT
CATRVGTEAFF
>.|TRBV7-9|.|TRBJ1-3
TGTGCCAGCAGCTTAGGGGGGGCACTCTCTGGAAACACCATATATTTT
CASSLGGALSGNTIYF
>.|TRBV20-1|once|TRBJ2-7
TGCAGTGCTAGTAGAAGGGAGGACGAGCAGTACTTC
CSASRREDEQYF
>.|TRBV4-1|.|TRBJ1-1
TGCGCCAGCAGCCAAGCATTGCAGAGTGAAGCTTTCTTT
CASSQALQSEAFF
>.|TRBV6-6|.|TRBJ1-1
TGTGCCAGCAGTTACTCTCAGTCCACTGAAGCTTTCTTT
CASSYSQSTEAFF
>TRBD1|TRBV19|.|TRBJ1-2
TGTGCCAGTAGTATCGCGGGACAGGGCCATGGCTACACCTTC
CASSIAGQGHGYTF
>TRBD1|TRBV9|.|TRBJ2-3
TGTGCCTCTATAGGGGGCGCCCATTCCACAGATACGCAGTATTTT
CASIGGAHSTDTQYF
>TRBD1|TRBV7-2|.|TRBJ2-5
TGTGCCAGCAGCTCTAAAGGGACAGAGAGAGTCCAGTACTTC
CASSSKGTERVQYF
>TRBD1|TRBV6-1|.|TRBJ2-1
TGTGCCAGCAGTGACCGACAGGGGTTGCCTGAGCAGTTCTTC
CASSDRQGLPEQFF
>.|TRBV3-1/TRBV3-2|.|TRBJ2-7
TGTGCCAGCAGCCAACAGGGCAGATCCTACGAGCAGTACTTC
CASSQQGRSYEQYF
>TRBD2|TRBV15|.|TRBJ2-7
TGTGCCACCAGCAATCGTCTAGCGGGAGGAAAATACGAGCAGTACTTC
CATSNRLAGGKYEQYF